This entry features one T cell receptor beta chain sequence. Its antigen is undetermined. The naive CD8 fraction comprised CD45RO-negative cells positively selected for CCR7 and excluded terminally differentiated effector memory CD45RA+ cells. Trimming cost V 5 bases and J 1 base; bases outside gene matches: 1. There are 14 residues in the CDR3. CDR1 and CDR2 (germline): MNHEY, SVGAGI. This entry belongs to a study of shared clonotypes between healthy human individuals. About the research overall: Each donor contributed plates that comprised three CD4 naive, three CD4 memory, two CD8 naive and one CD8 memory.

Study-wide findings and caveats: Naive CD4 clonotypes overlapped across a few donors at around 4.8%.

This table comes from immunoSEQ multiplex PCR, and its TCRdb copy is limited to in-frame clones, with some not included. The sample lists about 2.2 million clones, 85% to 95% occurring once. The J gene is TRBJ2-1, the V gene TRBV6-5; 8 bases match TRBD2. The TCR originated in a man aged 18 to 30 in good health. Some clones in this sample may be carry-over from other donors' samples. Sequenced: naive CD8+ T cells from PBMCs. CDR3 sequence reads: CASSVAGSYNEQFF. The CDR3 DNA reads TGTGCCAGCAGTGTAGCGGGATCCTACAATGAGCAGTTCTTC.